These 29 T cell receptor beta chains were sequenced from one sample in a study of beta chain features in type 1 diabetes (dated by TCRdb to the late 2010s). The protocol used for the library was the immunoSEQ multiplex PCR assay. The entire amount of isolated RNA was reverse transcribed using the High Capacity cDNA Reverse Transcription Kit, so the sequenced TCRB transcripts were expressed ones. The table comes from immuneACCESS by way of TCRdb, which keeps in-frame sequences with V and J called. Part of the clones is missing from these tables; in studies checked, under half for an unresolved V gene and the rest for unknown reasons. This sample comprises about 140,000 clones, about a tenth of them detected only once. The ten top clones hold 0.55% to 0.65% of the sample. Sequencing used central memory CD4+ T cells from blood. These receptors were obtained from a woman in her forties in good health.

The chain has TRBV9 and TRBJ1-6, with D possibly being TRBD1 (6 bases). This CDR3 region has 14 residues. In germline, CDR1 is SGDLS, CDR2 YYNGEE. Trimming left V 3 bases short and J 6 bases short, with 10 bases between. CDR3: CASSAGTPNSPLHF. The CDR3 nucleotides read TGTGCCAGCAGCGCCGGGACACCTAATTCACCCCTCCACTTT. Together with reference TRBV9 and TRBJ1-6, the CDR3 gives the full variable domain: DSGVTQTPKHLITATGQRVTLRCSPRSGDLSVYWYQQSLDQGLQFLIQYYNGEERAKGNILERFSAQQFPDLHSELNLSSLELGDSALYFCASSAGTPNSPLHFGNGTRLTVT.

V gene TRBV7-9 combines with J gene TRBJ2-1, with 7 bases identical to TRBD2. Trimming removed 5 bases from V and 1 base from J; junction bases left unmatched: 11. The length of the CDR3 is 17 residues. The germline V gene has CDR1 SEHNR and CDR2 FQNEAQ (reference sequence). The CDR3 region has the DNA TGTGCCAGCAGCCAATATGCGGGACTAAGTTCCTACAATGAGCAGTTCTTC. This sequence encodes CASSQYAGLSSYNEQFF. Combining the CDR3 with reference TRBV7-9 and TRBJ2-1 gives the whole variable domain DTGVSQNPRHKITKRGQNVTFRCDPISEHNRLYWYRQTLGQGPEFLTYFQNEAQLEKSRLLSDRFSAERPKGSFSTLEIQRTEQGDSAMYLCASSQYAGLSSYNEQFFGPGTRLTVL.

The CDR3 reads CASSPGTGEYNEQFF. CDR3 coding DNA: TGTGCCAGCTCACCGGGGACAGGGGAATACAATGAGCAGTTCTTC. The rearrangement joins TRBV18 to TRBJ2-1, with 10 bases identical to TRBD1. The CDR3 loop spans 15 amino acids. Unmatched junction bases numbered 3, after V lost 3 bases and J lost 4 bases. In germline, CDR1 is KGHSH, CDR2 LQKENI. Full variable domain (outside the CDR3, taken from reference TRBV18 and TRBJ2-1): NAGVMQNPRHLVRRRGQEARLRCSPMKGHSHVYWYRQLPEEGLKFMVYLQKENIIDESGMPKERFSAEFPKEGPSILRIQQVVRGDSAAYFCASSPGTGEYNEQFFGPGTRLTVL.

This clone has more than one count but fewer than ten. The CDR3 loop reads CASSFTGGDEQYF. As DNA, the CDR3 is TGTGCCAGCAGCTTCACGGGGGGGGACGAGCAGTACTTC. This chain links TRBV5-6 with TRBJ2-7; 8 nucleotides agree with TRBD2. From germline, CDR1 is SGHDT and CDR2 YYEEEE. The CDR3 runs to 13 residues. Unmatched junction bases numbered 3, after V lost 2 bases and J lost 5 bases.

The sample holds a few counts of this clone. The chain employs TRBV7-6 and TRBJ2-5, with TRBD2 matching over 14 bases. The junction had 7 bases not matched to a gene; V was cut back by 5 bases and J by 11 bases. Germline assignment: CDR1 SGHVS and CDR2 FNYEAQ. The CDR3 has 14 amino acids. CDR3 residues: CASSRGLAGGPQYF. DNA of the CDR3: TGTGCCAGCAGCCGCGGACTAGCGGGGGGCCCACAGTACTTC.

The genes are TRBV9 and TRBJ2-3; 9 bases fit TRBD2. The CDR3 runs 17 residues. J was trimmed by 3 bases and V by 0 bases; bases with no gene match: 8. Germline CDR1 is SGDLS and CDR2 is YYNGEE. The CDR3 reads CASSVAGSGGVTDTQYF. The CDR3 region has the DNA TGTGCCAGCAGCGTAGCTGGTAGCGGGGGCGTTACAGATACGCAGTATTTT.

This clone has just a few counts. V is TRBV5-4 and J is TRBJ2-7; 7 bases map to TRBD2. The CDR3 sequence is 15 residues long. The junction had 6 bases not matched to a gene; V was cut back by 3 bases and J by 0 bases. Germline assignment: CDR1 SGHNT and CDR2 YYREEE (reference sequence). CDR3 bases: TGTGCCAGCAGCTCCTCAGCGGGGAGCTCCTACGAGCAGTACTTC. The encoded protein is CASSSSAGSSYEQYF.

The gene calls are TRBV6-5 and TRBJ2-1; no definite D call. The germline CDR1 and CDR2 sequences are MNHEY and SVGAGI. The CDR3 contains 14 residues. The germline V and J ends were trimmed by 5 bases and 4 bases, with 12 bases remaining between them. In nucleotides, the CDR3 is TGTGCCAGCAGTCGACCTGGGCAGTACAATGAGCAGTTCTTC. It encodes CASSRPGQYNEQFF.

This sequence joins TRBV19 and TRBJ2-1, with 9 bases that match TRBD2. Per the germline V gene, CDR1 is LNHDA and CDR2 is SQIVND (reference sequence). The CDR3 contains 14 residues. V lost 4 bases to trimming and J lost 5 bases; unmatched junction nucleotides: 3. CDR3 protein: CASSRAGGHNEQFF. CDR3 coding DNA: TGTGCCAGTAGTAGGGCGGGGGGGCACAATGAGCAGTTCTTC.

This chain joins TRBV6-5 and TRBJ2-5; TRBD1 agrees at 9 bases. After removal of 0 bases from V and 2 bases from J, the junction contained 4 bases not matched to a gene. The germline gives CDR1 MNHEY, CDR2 SVGAGI. This CDR3 contains 16 residues. The CDR3: CASSYSEGTGQETQYF. In DNA, the CDR3 is TGTGCCAGCAGTTACTCCGAGGGGACAGGGCAAGAGACCCAGTACTTC.

This clone has more than one count but fewer than ten. The V and J genes are TRBV6-5 and TRBJ2-1; the D gene is possibly TRBD2 (5 bases). This CDR3 comprises 12 residues. V dropped 6 bases and J dropped 2 bases, with 5 bases sitting between them. The germline gives CDR1 MNHEY, CDR2 SVGAGI. The CDR3: CASSGTYNEQFF. CDR3 coding DNA: TGTGCCAGCAGCGGGACCTACAATGAGCAGTTCTTC.

CDR3 bases: TGTGCCAGCAGTGCCGGGACAGGGGGCGGGGAGCTGTTTTTT. This sequence encodes CASSAGTGGGELFF. V usage is TRBV27 and J usage is TRBJ2-2, with TRBD1 identical over 11 bases. CDR1 MNHEY and CDR2 SMNVEV come from the germline V gene (reference sequence). The CDR3 extends over 14 amino acids. Trimming at V came to 5 bases and at J to 7 bases, leaving 3 bases not matched to a gene.

This clone came up a few times. The junction differs from germline at one of its ends, possibly a read error. The CDR3, as DNA: TGTGCTAGCAGCTACCCCCGTGAAGGAGGTTCACCCCTCCACTTT. Translating it yields CASSYPREGGSPLHF. The V call is TRBV7-7, the J call TRBJ1-6; D not certain. Germline lookup yields CDR1 SSHAT and CDR2 FNYEAQ (reference sequence). The CDR3 sequence is 15 residues long.

This clone was recorded at least ten times. In nucleotides, the CDR3 is TGTGCCAGCAGCTTAGATTTGGACAGTGTCTACGAGCAGTACTTC. Encoded protein: CASSLDLDSVYEQYF. The rearrangement links TRBV11-2 to TRBJ2-7; the D gene is possibly TRBD1 (6 bases). The germline V gene has CDR1 SGHAT and CDR2 FQNNGV. The CDR3 consists of 15 residues. The V end was cut by 0 bases, the J end by 3 bases, with 12 bases between.

The J gene is TRBJ1-4, the V gene TRBV4-2; TRBD1 matches at 7 bases. Germline trimming cut 6 bases from V and 6 bases from J; bases unmatched to any gene: 10. CDR1 is LGHNA, CDR2 YNFKEQ, per germline. CDR3 length equals 15 residues. The CDR3 region has the DNA TGTGCCAGCAGACCTACGGGGACAGTTGATGAAAAACTGTTTTTT. It is translated as CASRPTGTVDEKLFF.

V and J are TRBV6-1 and TRBJ2-4; TRBD1 matches 7 bases. The CDR3 totals 15 residues. Germline-derived CDR1 and CDR2 are MNHNS and SASEGT. J gave up 2 bases and V 3 bases, and 4 bases lay outside the gene matches. This CDR3 reads CASSDTGAPKNIQYF. The CDR3 coding sequence is TGTGCCAGCAGTGACACAGGGGCTCCCAAAAACATTCAGTACTTC.

This clone was recorded a few times. The chain links TRBV4-2 to TRBJ2-1, with TRBD2 matching over 14 bases. Germline V lookup: CDR1 LGHNA, CDR2 YNFKEQ. This CDR3 has 17 amino acids. The junction had 6 bases not matched to a gene; V was cut back by 1 base and J by 7 bases. The CDR3 region has the DNA TGTGCCAGCAGCCAAGCGACTAGCGGGGGGGCGGGGAATGAGCAGTTCTTC. Translating it yields CASSQATSGGAGNEQFF.

This clone was seen a few times. The chain couples TRBV12-5 to TRBJ1-1; D is perhaps TRBD1 (6 bases). The V end was cut by 2 bases, the J end by 3 bases, with 19 bases between. This CDR3 contains 17 residues. In germline, CDR1 is LGHNT, CDR2 FRNRAP. Written as DNA, the CDR3 is TGTGCTAGTGGTTTGCCGGCCAACAGGGAGGGCGACACTGAAGCTTTCTTT. Residues: CASGLPANREGDTEAFF.

CDR3 residues: CASSEPGTGANVLTF. DNA of the CDR3: TGTGCCAGCAGTGAACCGGGTACCGGGGCCAACGTCCTGACTTTC. The chain employs TRBV25-1 and TRBJ2-6; unclear D gene. The V and J ends lost 2 bases and 4 bases respectively, with 9 bases between them. Germline V gene data show CDR1 as MGHDK and CDR2 as SYGVNS. The CDR3 loop spans 15 amino acids. The full variable domain, completed using reference TRBV25-1 and TRBJ2-6, is EADIYQTPRYLVIGTGKKITLECSQTMGHDKMYWYQQDPGMELHLIHYSYGVNSTEKGDLSSESTVSRIRTEHFPLTLESARPSHTSQYLCASSEPGTGANVLTFGAGSRLTVL.

This clone occurred a few times. V and J are TRBV7-9 and TRBJ2-1, with 7 bases identical to TRBD2. V shed 5 bases, J shed 5 bases, and the junction held 9 bases outside the gene matches. Germline V CDR1 and CDR2: SEHNR, FQNEAQ (reference sequence). The length of the CDR3 is 15 residues. The CDR3 is CASSLGSGPNNEQFF. CDR3 sequence (DNA): TGTGCCAGCAGCCTGGGTAGCGGGCCCAACAATGAGCAGTTCTTC.

A note on this clone: One end of the junction is discordant with germline, which a read error may explain. The chain has TRBV10-3 and TRBJ2-7, with TRBD2 as a possible D gene (5 bases). Germline V lookup: CDR1 ENHRY, CDR2 SYGVKD. This CDR3 region has 12 residues. CDR3 sequence reads: CASSNRGYEQYF. For the CDR3, the DNA is TGTGCCAGCAGTAACCGGGGCTACGAGCAGTACTTC.

The genes are TRBV5-1 and TRBJ1-1, with TRBD1 identical over 7 bases. V lost 4 bases and J lost 5; bases outside the gene matches: 5. Germline CDR1 reads SGHRS; CDR2 reads YFSETQ. This CDR3 spans 13 amino acids. The CDR3 DNA reads TGCGCCAGCAGCCAATACAGGGGAACTGAAGCTTTCTTT. Translated: CASSQYRGTEAFF.

The chain combines TRBV4-1 with TRBJ2-7; 8 bases line up with TRBD1. The ends lost 3 bases at V and 5 bases at J; junction bases unmatched: 6. Germline assignment: CDR1 MGHRA and CDR2 YSYEKL. This CDR3 comprises 14 residues. This CDR3 is CASSHPTGADEQYF. CDR3 DNA sequence: TGCGCCAGCAGCCACCCGACAGGGGCCGACGAGCAGTACTTC.

The gene calls are TRBV6-1 and TRBJ2-3, with TRBD1 matching 10 bases. Germline lookup yields CDR1 MNHNS and CDR2 SASEGT. The CDR3 loop spans 14 amino acids. V lost 4 bases, J lost 4 bases, and 2 bases stayed unmatched. CDR3 in DNA: TGTGCCAGCAGTGGCGGGACAGGGGCAGATACGCAGTATTTT. It translates to CASSGGTGADTQYF.

This clone was seen a handful of times. CDR3 protein: CASSALNRGGQHNEQFF. CDR3 in DNA: TGTGCCAGCAGCGCCCTCAACCGGGGGGGACAACACAATGAGCAGTTCTTC. This chain joins TRBV9 and TRBJ2-1; 8 bases align to TRBD2. The germline CDR1 and CDR2 sequences are SGDLS and YYNGEE. V dropped 3 bases and J dropped 5; count of bases not matched to a gene: 13. This CDR3 has 17 amino acids.

This chain uses TRBV5-4 with TRBJ1-2, with unresolved D. Germline CDR1 is SGHNT and CDR2 is YYREEE (reference sequence). Trimming cost V 2 bases and J 3 bases, with 8 bases left between them. The CDR3 loop spans 13 amino acids. CDR3 residues: CASSFPGHYGYTF. For the CDR3, the DNA is TGTGCCAGCAGCTTTCCGGGTCACTATGGCTACACCTTC.

The sample holds a few counts of this clone. V is TRBV11-2 and J is TRBJ2-5, with D perhaps matching TRBD2 (5 bases). This CDR3 comprises 16 residues. Germline lookup yields CDR1 SGHAT and CDR2 FQNNGV. V lost 4 bases and J 5 bases, leaving 20 bases between the germline ends. This chain's CDR3 is CASSYVGGPLRETQYF. The CDR3 DNA reads TGTGCCAGCAGCTACGTAGGAGGACCCCTTCGGGAGACCCAGTACTTC.

This chain connects TRBV4-1 to TRBJ2-1; D gene ambiguous. This CDR3 contains 13 residues. The germline gives CDR1 MGHRA, CDR2 YSYEKL. V was cut by 0 bases and J by 10 bases, with 10 bases left in between. The CDR3, as DNA: TGCGCCAGCAGCCAAGAGCCACCCTACGAGCAGTTCTTC. This sequence encodes CASSQEPPYEQFF.

This clone appeared many times. This chain uses TRBV7-2 with TRBJ2-6; TRBD1 matches at 9 bases. CDR1 and CDR2 from the germline V gene are SGHTA and FQGNSA. Losses at the gene ends were 6 bases for V and 12 bases for J; bases not matched to a gene: 6. The CDR3 contains 13 residues. CDR3 coding DNA: TGTGCCAGCAGAGAGGGACAGGGCGGCGTCCTGACTTTC. It specifies CASREGQGGVLTF.